A selection of T cell receptor beta chains follows, all from one sample in a study of T cells after posttransplantation cyclophosphamide. Clones were read by immunoSEQ multiplex PCR, and TCRdb kept only the in-frame ones, dropping some. The sample carries around 15,000 clones, approximately 78% recorded once. The sequencing used PBMCs, collected 440 to 450 days after allogeneic stem cell transplant with calcineurin inhibitor and methotrexate. The receptors originated from a male patient aged 25-45 years who received an allogeneic stem cell transplant from an unrelated donor, was CMV-positive, and had acute and chronic GVHD. The T cells may partly be graft donor cells. Both conserved end residues are part of each CDR3. The order of the fields is J gene, V gene, D gene, clone size, CDR3 DNA, CDR3 protein. D genes are given only for firm matches. Clone size is not always given. Where it is, it says once, few, many or a class for expanded clones.

TRBJ1-5 TRBV7-9 - - TGTGCCAGCAGCTTCGGAGATAGCCGAGGGGGGCCCCAGCATTTT CASSFGDSRGGPQHF
TRBJ2-7 TRBV9 - once TGTGCCAGCAGCGTAGGCGGGGTTTCCGGCGAGCAGTACTTC CASSVGGVSGEQYF
TRBJ2-7 TRBV7-8 - few TGTGCCAGCAGCTTAAGAGTCGACGAGCAGTACTTC CASSLRVDEQYF
TRBJ2-1 TRBV6-5 - - TGTGCCAGCAGTTACGGCGGGTACCACAATGAGCAGTTCTTC CASSYGGYHNEQFF
TRBJ2-7 TRBV6-6 TRBD2 - TGTGCCAGTTCTCTGGGCGGGGGGGCCTACGAGCAGTACTTC CASSLGGGAYEQYF
TRBJ2-2 TRBV7-6 - few TGTGCCAGCAGTCTCACAGGGCCCGGGGAGCTGTTTTTT CASSLTGPGELFF
TRBJ2-5 TRBV27 TRBD2 - TGTGCCAGCAGTATCGGCCTAGCGGGAGTAGAGACCCAGTACTTC CASSIGLAGVETQYF
TRBJ1-2 TRBV4-1 TRBD1 - TGCGCCAGCAGCCAAGGGGACAGTCCCTATGGCTACACCTTC CASSQGDSPYGYTF
TRBJ2-3 TRBV14 TRBD2 - TGTGCCAGCAGCCAAGAAGCGGTGCGGGAGGGCCCAGATACGCAGTATTTT CASSQEAVREGPDTQYF
TRBJ2-5 TRBV4-3 - - TGCGCCAGCAGCCAAGAATGGCGAGACAAACAAGAGACCCAGTACTTC CASSQEWRDKQETQYF
TRBJ2-1 TRBV7-7 - once TGTGCTAGCAGCTTAGACGGTGGCGGATACAATGAGCAGTTCTTC CASSLDGGGYNEQFF
TRBJ2-3 TRBV27 TRBD2 - TGTGCCAGCAGTTTCGCTAGCGGAGCTTTCACAGATACGCAGTATTTT CASSFASGAFTDTQYF
TRBJ2-3 TRBV28 TRBD2 - TGTGCCAGCAGGAAAGGTGTCGCTAGCGGATATCGCACAGATACGCAGTATTTT CASRKGVASGYRTDTQYF
TRBJ2-2 TRBV19 - large TGTGCCAGTAGTACCAGGGAAACCGGGGAGCTGTTTTTT CASSTRETGELFF
TRBJ2-7 TRBV5-1 TRBD2 - TGCGCCAGCAGCTTGGACCGAGGGGAGGGCGGGGAGCAGTACTTC CASSLDRGEGGEQYF
TRBJ2-7 TRBV7-8 TRBD2 - TGTGCCAGCAGCTTATCGACTAGCGGTCCCTACGAGCAGTACTTC CASSLSTSGPYEQYF
TRBJ1-1 TRBV7-3 - - TGTGCCAGCAGCTTTAGTATCGCTGAAGCTTTCTTT CASSFSIAEAFF
TRBJ1-6 TRBV19 - - TGTGCCAGTAGTACCCCCTACCGGCAGAGGAATTCTCCCCTCCACTTT CASSTPYRQRNSPLHF
TRBJ2-3 TRBV10-3 TRBD2 - TGTGCCATCAGTGAGGGACTAGCGAGTACAGATACGCAGTATTTT CAISEGLASTDTQYF
TRBJ2-2 TRBV12-5 - - TGTGCTAGTGGTTCCCCCGACTGGGTGAACACCGGGGAGCTGTTTTTT CASGSPDWVNTGELFF
TRBJ2-2 TRBV5-6 - once TGTGCCAGCAGCATAACAGGGACCGGGGAGCTGTTTTTT CASSITGTGELFF
TRBJ2-5 TRBV19 TRBD1 - TGTGCCAGTAGTGACGAAGGGGGCCCCTACCAAGAGACCCAGTACTTC CASSDEGGPYQETQYF
TRBJ2-2 TRBV9 TRBD2 - TGTGCCAGCAGCGTAGGGAGCGGGACGGCGAACACCGGGGAGCTGTTTTTT CASSVGSGTANTGELFF
TRBJ1-1 TRBV19 - - TGTGCCAGTACCCCACCTCCTTCTTCCCGGTTTGAAGCTTTCTTT CASTPPPSSRFEAFF
TRBJ2-3 TRBV5-6 - - TGTGCCAGCAGCTCCACCCCGGGAAAGCTGTTCGATACGCAGTATTTT CASSSTPGKLFDTQYF
TRBJ1-5 TRBV13 TRBD1 - TGTGCCAGCAGCTTCCGGGACAGGGACCGCAATCAGCCCCAGCATTTT CASSFRDRDRNQPQHF
TRBJ1-5 TRBV19 TRBD1 - TGTGCCAGTAGTATAGTAGGGACAGGGAGTCAGCCCCAGCATTTT CASSIVGTGSQPQHF
TRBJ1-4 TRBV28 - few TGTGCCAGCAGCCCTACGGGGGGTGGCCAAAGCGAAAAACTGTTTTTT CASSPTGGGQSEKLFF
TRBJ2-1 TRBV4-1 TRBD1 - TGCGCCAGCAGCCACTCACCATCGGGACAGGGGGACAATGAGCAGTTCTTC CASSHSPSGQGDNEQFF
TRBJ2-7 TRBV2 - - TGTGCCAGCAGTGACAGTTCCTACGAGCAGTACTTC CASSDSSYEQYF
TRBJ1-2 TRBV7-9 TRBD1 - TGTGCCAGCAGCTTAACGGAAAGACAGGGGAAGGGCTATGGCTACACCTTC CASSLTERQGKGYGYTF
TRBJ2-3 TRBV7-3 TRBD1 - TGTGCCAGCAGCCGAGGGGCGGACAGGGATACGCAGTATTTT CASSRGADRDTQYF
TRBJ2-3 TRBV6-6 TRBD1 - TGTGCCAGCAGTCGGACAGGACTGCCCACAGATACGCAGTATTTT CASSRTGLPTDTQYF
TRBJ1-1 TRBV7-2 - few TGTGCCAGCAGGCCGGAGGGAACCCTTCACACTGAAGCTTTCTTT CASRPEGTLHTEAFF
TRBJ1-5 TRBV30 - - TGTGCCTGGAGTACAGGGATGGGCAATCAGCCCCAGCATTTT CAWSTGMGNQPQHF
TRBJ1-1 TRBV7-2 - - TGTGCCAGCAGCCGAGAGATGAACACTGAAGCTTTCTTT CASSREMNTEAFF
TRBJ2-2 TRBV9 TRBD2 - TGTGCCAGCAGCGTAGGACTAGCGGGAGGAGTCGCCGGGGAGCTGTTTTTT CASSVGLAGGVAGELFF
TRBJ1-1 TRBV2 TRBD1 - TGTGCCAGCAGACTTATACAGGGGGCGTCGAACACTGAAGCTTTCTTT CASRLIQGASNTEAFF
TRBJ1-1 TRBV13 - - TGTGCCAGCAGCTCGTTTCAGGGTATGAACACTGAAGCTTTCTTT CASSSFQGMNTEAFF
TRBJ2-5 TRBV11-2 TRBD2 - TGTGCCAGCAGCTTAGATACGCGTCTAGCGGGAATACAGACCCAGTACTTC CASSLDTRLAGIQTQYF
TRBJ2-7 TRBV7-8 TRBD2 once TGTGCCAGCAGCTCCGAGGGAGGGTACGCCGAGCAGTACTTC CASSSEGGYAEQYF
TRBJ1-3 TRBV4-3 - - TGCGCCAGCAGCCACAGTGGAAACACCATATATTTT CASSHSGNTIYF
TRBJ2-7 TRBV5-4 TRBD2 - TGTGCCAGCAGCTTGAGAGTAGCGGGAGTATGGGAGCAGTACTTC CASSLRVAGVWEQYF
TRBJ1-3 TRBV5-5 TRBD1 - TGTGCCAGCAGCTTGGCCTTTTCGGGACAGTTCTCTGGAAACACCATATATTTT CASSLAFSGQFSGNTIYF
TRBJ1-1 TRBV4-2 - - TGTGCCAGCAGCCAACCCTTCGAAGGGGGCACTGAAGCTTTCTTT CASSQPFEGGTEAFF
TRBJ2-5 TRBV4-2 TRBD2 - TGTGCCAGCAGCCAAGTAGGGATGAGCGGGGGCCAAGAGACCCAGTACTTC CASSQVGMSGGQETQYF
TRBJ1-6 TRBV10-3 - once TGTGCCATCAGTGCGCGGAGCTCCTATAATTCCCCCCTCCACTTT CAISARSSYNSPLHF
TRBJ1-5 TRBV6-5 - - TGTGCCAGCAGCCCCACTCCGGATCAGCCCCAGCATTTT CASSPTPDQPQHF
TRBJ2-3 TRBV7-2 TRBD1 - TGTGCCAGCAGCTTATGGGGACAGGGGGCCGCAGATACGCAGTATTTT CASSLWGQGAADTQYF
TRBJ1-2 TRBV6-6 TRBD1 - TGTGCCAGCAGTTATCGACAGGGATATGGCTACACCTTC CASSYRQGYGYTF
TRBJ2-3 TRBV27 TRBD2 - TGTGCCAGCATTTTAGCGGGAGGGCCCGGCACAGATACGCAGTATTTT CASILAGGPGTDTQYF
TRBJ1-3 TRBV2 TRBD1 - TGTGCCAGCAGCGACAGACAGGGCCTCTCTGGAAACACCATATATTTT CASSDRQGLSGNTIYF
TRBJ2-3 TRBV9 TRBD2 - TGTGCCAGCAGCGTAGTAGCGGGAACAGATACGCAGTATTTT CASSVVAGTDTQYF
TRBJ1-6 TRBV2 - - TGTGCCACAGGGGAATCCTATAATTCACCCCTCCACTTT CATGESYNSPLHF
TRBJ1-4 TRBV18 TRBD1 - TGTGCCAGCTCATCTGGACAGGGGACTAATGAAAAACTGTTTTTT CASSSGQGTNEKLFF
TRBJ2-1 TRBV6-1 - once TGTGCCAGCGGACCGGACAGTTCCTACAATGAGCAGTTCTTC CASGPDSSYNEQFF
TRBJ2-7 TRBV19 - - TGTGCCACCGCGTGGGGAGTCCAGTACGAGCAGTACTTC CATAWGVQYEQYF
TRBJ2-3 TRBV27 TRBD2 once TGTGCCAGCAGTTGGGCGGGAGGAGAGACAGATACGCAGTATTTT CASSWAGGETDTQYF
TRBJ2-4 TRBV28 TRBD1 - TGTGCCAGCAGTTCTTATCCCAACGGACAGGGGCCGTACTTC CASSSYPNGQGPYF
TRBJ1-2 TRBV5-4 - - TGTGCCAGCAGCTTGGCAGGGAATTTGTTTGGCTACACCTTC CASSLAGNLFGYTF